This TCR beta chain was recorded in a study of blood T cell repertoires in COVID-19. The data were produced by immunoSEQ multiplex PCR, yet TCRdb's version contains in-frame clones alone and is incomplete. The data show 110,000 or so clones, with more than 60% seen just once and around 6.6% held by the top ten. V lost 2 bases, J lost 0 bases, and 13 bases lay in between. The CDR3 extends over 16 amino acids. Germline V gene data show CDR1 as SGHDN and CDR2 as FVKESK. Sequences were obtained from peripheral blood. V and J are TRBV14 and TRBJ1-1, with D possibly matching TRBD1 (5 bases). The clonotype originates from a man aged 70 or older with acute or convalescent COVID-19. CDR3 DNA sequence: TGTGCCAGCAGCCAACTTCAGGGTAAAATGAACACTGAAGCTTTCTTT. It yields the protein CASSQLQGKMNTEAFF.